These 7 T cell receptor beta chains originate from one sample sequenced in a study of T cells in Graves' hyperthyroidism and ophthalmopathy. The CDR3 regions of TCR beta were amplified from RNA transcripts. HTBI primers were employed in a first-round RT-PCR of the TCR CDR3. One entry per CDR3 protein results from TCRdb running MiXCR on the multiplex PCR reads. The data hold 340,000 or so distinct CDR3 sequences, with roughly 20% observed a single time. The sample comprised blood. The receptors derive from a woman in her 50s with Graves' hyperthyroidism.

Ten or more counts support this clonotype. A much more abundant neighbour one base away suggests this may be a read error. CDR3 DNA sequence: TGCGCCAGCAGCCCGGACAGGGTGAACACTGAAGCTTTCTTT. This gives the protein CASSPDRVNTEAFF. The J gene is TRBJ1-1, the V gene TRBV5-1, with 8 bases matching TRBD1. The CDR3 contains 14 residues. V shed 4 bases, J shed 0 bases, and the junction held 2 bases outside the gene matches. The germline V gene has CDR1 SGHRS and CDR2 YFSETQ.

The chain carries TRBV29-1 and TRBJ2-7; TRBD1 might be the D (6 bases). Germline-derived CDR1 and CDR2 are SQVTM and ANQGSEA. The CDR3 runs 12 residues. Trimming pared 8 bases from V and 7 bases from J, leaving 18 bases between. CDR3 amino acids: CSSTQGFGEQYF. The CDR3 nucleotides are TGCAGCTCGACCCAGGGGTTTGGGGAGCAGTACTTC.

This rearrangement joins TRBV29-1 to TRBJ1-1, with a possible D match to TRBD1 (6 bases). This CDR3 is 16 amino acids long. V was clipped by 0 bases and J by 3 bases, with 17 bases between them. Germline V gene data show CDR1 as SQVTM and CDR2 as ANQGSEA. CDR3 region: CSVEDQGYLGDTEAFF. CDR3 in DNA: TGCAGCGTTGAAGATCAGGGGTACCTGGGGGACACTGAAGCTTTCTTT.

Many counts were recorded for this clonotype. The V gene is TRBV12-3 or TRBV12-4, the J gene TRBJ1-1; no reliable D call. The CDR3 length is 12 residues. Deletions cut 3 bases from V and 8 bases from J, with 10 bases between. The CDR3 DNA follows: TGTGCCAGCAGTTTTCGCTTTGGCGAAGCTTTCTTT. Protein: CASSFRFGEAFF.

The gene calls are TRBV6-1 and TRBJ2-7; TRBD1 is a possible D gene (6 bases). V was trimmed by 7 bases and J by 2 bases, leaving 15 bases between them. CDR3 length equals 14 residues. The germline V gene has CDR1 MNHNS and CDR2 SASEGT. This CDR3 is CASKLGAPPYEQYV. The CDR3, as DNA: TGTGCCAGCAAATTGGGGGCTCCTCCCTACGAGCAGTACGTC.

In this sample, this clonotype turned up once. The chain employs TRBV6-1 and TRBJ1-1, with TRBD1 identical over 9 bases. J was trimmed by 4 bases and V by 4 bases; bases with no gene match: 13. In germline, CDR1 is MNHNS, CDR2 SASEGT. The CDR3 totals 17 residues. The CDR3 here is CASSVYPGQGTATEAFF. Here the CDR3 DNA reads TGTGCCAGCAGTGTTTACCCGGGACAGGGAACGGCCACTGAAGCTTTCTTT.

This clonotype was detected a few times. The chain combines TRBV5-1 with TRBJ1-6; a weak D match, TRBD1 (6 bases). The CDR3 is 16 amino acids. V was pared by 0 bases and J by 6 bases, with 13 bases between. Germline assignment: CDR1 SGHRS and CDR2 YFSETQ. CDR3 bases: TGCGCCAGCAGCTTGGTGGGGGGCGCAGGTAATTCACCCCTCCACTTT. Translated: CASSLVGGAGNSPLHF.